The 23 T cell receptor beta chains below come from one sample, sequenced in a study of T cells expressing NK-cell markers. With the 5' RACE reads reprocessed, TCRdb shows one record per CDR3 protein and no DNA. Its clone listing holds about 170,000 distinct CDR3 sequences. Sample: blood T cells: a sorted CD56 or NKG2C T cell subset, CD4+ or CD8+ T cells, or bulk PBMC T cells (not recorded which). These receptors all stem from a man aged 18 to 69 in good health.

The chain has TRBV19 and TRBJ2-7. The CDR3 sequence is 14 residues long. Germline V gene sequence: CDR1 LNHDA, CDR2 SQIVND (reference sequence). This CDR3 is CASSMVTNTYEQYF.

CDR3 residues: CASSERGLNEQYF. The chain employs TRBV2 and TRBJ2-7. Germline CDR1 SNHLY, CDR2 FYNNEI. This CDR3 region has 13 residues. Full variable domain (rest looked up from reference TRBV2 and TRBJ2-7): EPEVTQTPSHQVTQMGQEVILRCVPISNHLYFYWYRQILGQKVEFLVSFYNNEISEKSEIFDDQFSVERPDGSNFTLKIRSTKLEDSAMYFCASSERGLNEQYFGPGTRLTVT.

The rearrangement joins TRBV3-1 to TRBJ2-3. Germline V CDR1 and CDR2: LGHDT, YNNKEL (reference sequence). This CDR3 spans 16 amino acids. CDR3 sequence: CASSPAVSAGTDTQYF.

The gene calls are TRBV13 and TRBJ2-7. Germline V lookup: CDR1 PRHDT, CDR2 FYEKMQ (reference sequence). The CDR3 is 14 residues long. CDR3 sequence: CASSSASVSYEQYF.

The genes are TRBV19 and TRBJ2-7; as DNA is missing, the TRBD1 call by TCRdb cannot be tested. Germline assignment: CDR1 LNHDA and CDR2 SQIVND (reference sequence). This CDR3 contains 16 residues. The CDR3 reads CASSIQLGQGIYEQYF.

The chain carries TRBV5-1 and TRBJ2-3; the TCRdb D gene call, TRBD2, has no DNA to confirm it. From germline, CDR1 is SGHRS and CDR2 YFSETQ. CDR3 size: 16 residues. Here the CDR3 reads CASSLPFSGGADTQYF. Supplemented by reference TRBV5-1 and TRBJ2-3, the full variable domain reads KAGVTQTPRYLIKTRGQQVTLSCSPISGHRSVSWYQQTPGQGLQFLFEYFSETQRNKGNFPGRFSGRQFSNSRSEMNVSTLELGDSALYLCASSLPFSGGADTQYFGPGTRLTVL.

The CDR3 region is CASSSTSGVIDTQYF. V and J are TRBV27 and TRBJ2-3; TCRdb designates TRBD2, a call that cannot be tested without DNA. CDR3 length equals 15 residues. CDR1 MNHEY and CDR2 SMNVEV come from the germline V gene (reference sequence).

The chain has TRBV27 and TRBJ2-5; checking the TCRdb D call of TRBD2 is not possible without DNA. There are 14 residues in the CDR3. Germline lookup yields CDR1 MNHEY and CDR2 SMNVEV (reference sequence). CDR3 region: CASRLAGGRKTQYF.

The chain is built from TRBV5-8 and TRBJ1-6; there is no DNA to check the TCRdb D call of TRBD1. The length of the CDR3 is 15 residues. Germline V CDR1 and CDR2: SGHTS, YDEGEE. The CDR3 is CASSVRDSYNSPLHF.

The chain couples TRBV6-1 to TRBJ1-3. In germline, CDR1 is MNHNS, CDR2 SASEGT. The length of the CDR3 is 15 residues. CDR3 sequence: CASSTRGGDGNTIYF.

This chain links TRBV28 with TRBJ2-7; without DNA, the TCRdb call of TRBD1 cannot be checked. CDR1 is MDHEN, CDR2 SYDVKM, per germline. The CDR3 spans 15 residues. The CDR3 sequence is CASSLWSGGKYEQYF. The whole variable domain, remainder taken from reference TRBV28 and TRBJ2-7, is DVKVTQSSRYLVKRTGEKVFLECVQDMDHENMFWYRQDPGLGLRLIYFSYDVKMKEKGDIPEGYSVSREKKERFSLILESASTNQTSMYLCASSLWSGGKYEQYFGPGTRLTVT.

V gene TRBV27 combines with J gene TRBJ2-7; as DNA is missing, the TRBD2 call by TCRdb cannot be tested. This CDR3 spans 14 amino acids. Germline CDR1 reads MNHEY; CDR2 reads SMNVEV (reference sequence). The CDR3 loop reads CASTQTGRNYEQYF.

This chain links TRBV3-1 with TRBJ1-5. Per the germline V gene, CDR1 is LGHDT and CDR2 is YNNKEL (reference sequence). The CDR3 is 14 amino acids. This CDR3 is CASSQDSGSQPQHF.

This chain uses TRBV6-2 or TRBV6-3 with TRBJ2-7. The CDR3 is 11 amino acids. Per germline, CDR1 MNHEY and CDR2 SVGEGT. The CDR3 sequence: CASRRAYEQYF.

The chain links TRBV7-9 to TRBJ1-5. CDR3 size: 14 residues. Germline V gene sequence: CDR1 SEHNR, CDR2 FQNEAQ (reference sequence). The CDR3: CASSADGFNQPQHF.

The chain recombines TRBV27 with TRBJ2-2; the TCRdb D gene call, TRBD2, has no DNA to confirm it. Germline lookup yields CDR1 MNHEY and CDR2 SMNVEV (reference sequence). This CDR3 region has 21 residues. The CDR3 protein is CASSLFSGVLQPSANTGELFF.

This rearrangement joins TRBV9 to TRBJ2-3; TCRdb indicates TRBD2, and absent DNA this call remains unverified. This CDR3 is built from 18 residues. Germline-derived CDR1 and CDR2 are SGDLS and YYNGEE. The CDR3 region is CASSVALLAGAVADTQYF. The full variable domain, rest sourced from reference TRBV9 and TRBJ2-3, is DSGVTQTPKHLITATGQRVTLRCSPRSGDLSVYWYQQSLDQGLQFLIQYYNGEERAKGNILERFSAQQFPDLHSELNLSSLELGDSALYFCASSVALLAGAVADTQYFGPGTRLTVL.

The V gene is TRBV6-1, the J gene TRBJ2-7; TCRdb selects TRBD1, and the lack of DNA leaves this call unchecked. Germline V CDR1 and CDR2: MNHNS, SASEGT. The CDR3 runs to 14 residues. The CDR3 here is CASTQGRGHYEQYF.

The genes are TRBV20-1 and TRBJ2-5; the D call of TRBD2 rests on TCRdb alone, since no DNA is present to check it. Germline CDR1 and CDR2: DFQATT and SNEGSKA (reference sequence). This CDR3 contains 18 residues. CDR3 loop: CSALTGLAGGPYQETQYF.

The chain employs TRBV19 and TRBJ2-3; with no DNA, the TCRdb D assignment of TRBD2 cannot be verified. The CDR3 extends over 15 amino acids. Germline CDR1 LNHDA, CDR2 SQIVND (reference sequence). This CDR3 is CASSLLAAPTDTQYF.

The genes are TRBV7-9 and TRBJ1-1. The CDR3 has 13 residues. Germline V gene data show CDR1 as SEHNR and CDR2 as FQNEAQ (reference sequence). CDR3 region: CASSKDGNTEAFF.

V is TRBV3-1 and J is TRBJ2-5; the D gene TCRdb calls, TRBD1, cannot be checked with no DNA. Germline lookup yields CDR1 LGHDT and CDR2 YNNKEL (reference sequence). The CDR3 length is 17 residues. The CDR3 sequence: CASSLQRGGGAEKTQYF.

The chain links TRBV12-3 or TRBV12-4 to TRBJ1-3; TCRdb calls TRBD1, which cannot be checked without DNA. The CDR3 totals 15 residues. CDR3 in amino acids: CASSPQVTFGNTIYF.